Included here is one T cell receptor beta chain sequence, with context. Its antigen is not identified. Data came from immunoSEQ multiplex PCR; TCRdb stores just in-frame clones and leaves some out. The table includes thousands of clones, 77% detected once. This record comes from a study of circulating tumor DNA in untreated peripheral T-cell lymphoma. General study points: In approximately 74% of patients, tumor-specific clonotypes were identified.

Before treatment, baseline tumor tissue was collected for sequencing. After removal of 0 bases from V and 4 bases from J, the junction contained 5 bases not matched to a gene. CDR1 is MNHGY, CDR2 SAAAGT, per germline. The CDR3 is made up of 15 amino acids. Sequenced sample: tumor tissue. This TCR derives from a human donor with peripheral T-cell lymphoma. The rearrangement joins TRBV6-8 to TRBJ1-1, with 7 bases lining up with TRBD1. CDR3: CASSYSGTASTEAFF. Here the CDR3 DNA reads TGTGCCAGCAGTTACTCCGGGACAGCAAGCACTGAAGCTTTCTTT.